A single sample gave rise to the 15 T cell receptor beta chains below, sequenced in a study of blood T cells in healthy people across ages. The use of a sample-barcoded 5' primer and a J-beta primer mix characterized a second PCR of about 6 to 11 cycles. TCRdb passed the 5' RACE reads through MiXCR, listing each CDR3 protein once. The profile shows about 700,000 distinct CDR3 sequences, 32% of them singletons. Sequenced: blood. The source is a woman over 75 in good health.

This clonotype has at least ten counts. The V call is TRBV6-2 or TRBV6-3, the J call TRBJ2-5, with TRBD2 identical over 8 bases. The CDR3 consists of 18 residues. In germline, CDR1 is MNHEY, CDR2 SVGEGT. Unmatched junction bases numbered 16, after V lost 0 bases and J lost 7 bases. The CDR3 loop is CASSYSLGGAAAQGTQYF. Here the CDR3 DNA reads TGTGCCAGCAGTTACTCCCTCGGGGGGGCGGCCGCCCAGGGGACCCAGTACTTC.

This clonotype was observed a handful of times. A read error is possible here, since a much larger clone lies one base away. The V call is TRBV7-8, the J call TRBJ2-5; D is perhaps TRBD1 or TRBD2 (5 bases each). V was trimmed by 7 bases and J by 5 bases, leaving 14 bases between them. CDR1 and CDR2 (germline): SGHVS, FQNEAQ. This CDR3 contains 13 residues. This chain's CDR3 is CASNMDWGETQYF. The CDR3 nucleotides are TGTGCCAGCAACATGGACTGGGGGGAGACCCAGTACTTC. Full variable domain (outside the CDR3, taken from reference TRBV7-8 and TRBJ2-5): GAGVSQSPRYKVAKRGQDVALRCDPISGHVSLFWYQQALGQGPEFLTYFQNEAQLDKSGLPSDRFFAERPEGSVSTLKIQRTQQEDSAVYLCASNMDWGETQYFGPGTRLLVL.

This clonotype was picked up many times. The gene calls are TRBV15 and TRBJ2-7; D possibly uses TRBD1 or TRBD2 (6 bases each). The ends were cut back, 3 bases at V and 3 bases at J, with 15 bases in the middle. Germline CDR1 and CDR2: LNHNV and YYDKDF (reference sequence). This CDR3 is 15 amino acids long. CDR3 in amino acids: CATSSGVGGGYEQYF. The CDR3, as DNA: TGTGCCACCAGCAGCGGGGTGGGGGGCGGCTACGAGCAGTACTTC.

This sequence joins TRBV9 and TRBJ2-2, with 11 bases that match TRBD1. The CDR3 totals 17 residues. Germline CDR1 SGDLS, CDR2 YYNGEE. Trimming cost V 0 bases and J 2 bases; bases outside gene matches: 3. DNA for the CDR3: TGTGCCAGCAGCGTAGGGGACAGGGGGGTAAACACCGGGGAGCTGTTTTTT. It yields the protein CASSVGDRGVNTGELFF.

The rearrangement joins TRBV27 to TRBJ1-5, with D perhaps TRBD1 (6 bases). Germline CDR1 MNHEY, CDR2 SMNVEV (reference sequence). The V end lost 8 bases, the J end lost 3 bases, and 14 bases lay between the germline ends. The CDR3 contains 14 residues. CDR3 coding DNA: TGTGCCAGCCGCCGGACAGCTAACAATCAGCCCCAGCATTTT. It specifies CASRRTANNQPQHF.

This clonotype occurred many times. The V call is TRBV5-4, the J call TRBJ2-7, with TRBD1 identical over 9 bases. Germline CDR1 is SGHNT and CDR2 is YYREEE (reference sequence). The CDR3 contains 15 residues. V was clipped by 2 bases and J by 1 base; unmatched bases: 4. The CDR3 sequence: CASSFPGQGSYEQYF. The CDR3 DNA is TGTGCCAGCAGCTTTCCGGGACAGGGATCCTACGAGCAGTACTTC.

Of note for this clonotype: This may stem from a read error, because a much larger clone lies one nucleotide away. The CDR3 does not end in the conserved phenylalanine or tryptophan, so this is likely a read error. The V gene is TRBV5-1, the J gene TRBJ2-5; possibly TRBD1 for D (6 bases). From germline, CDR1 is SGHRS and CDR2 YFSETQ. The CDR3 totals 14 residues. Trimming shortened V by 0 bases and J by 2 bases, and 8 bases separated the two germline ends. CDR3 amino acids: CASSLEDSQETQYY. The CDR3 DNA sequence: TGCGCCAGCAGCTTGGAGGACAGTCAAGAGACCCAGTACTAC.

This clonotype was seen a few times. The genes are TRBV20-1 and TRBJ1-5; no firm D call. V lost 6 bases and J lost 1, with 19 bases in between. The CDR3 covers 16 residues. Germline CDR1 and CDR2: DFQATT and SNEGSKA (reference sequence). The CDR3 here is CSATELGRESNQPQHF. The CDR3 nucleotides read TGCAGTGCCACCGAACTCGGTAGGGAGAGCAATCAGCCCCAGCATTTT.

This clonotype was detected a few times. The chain links TRBV5-1 to TRBJ2-2; D is possibly TRBD1 or TRBD2 (5 bases each). The V gene's germline CDR1 is SGHRS and CDR2 YFSETQ. Trimming took 4 bases from V and 1 from J, leaving 11 bases between them. CDR3 size: 15 residues. For the CDR3, the DNA is TGCGCCAGCAGCACCGGGACGGTGAACACCGGGGAGCTGTTTTTT. Its translation is CASSTGTVNTGELFF.

This clonotype was seen ten or more times. V is TRBV4-3 and J is TRBJ1-6; no reliable D call. Trimming shortened V by 1 base and J by 5 bases, and 6 bases separated the two germline ends. CDR1 and CDR2 (germline): LGHNA, YSLEER. The CDR3 is made up of 14 amino acids. In DNA, the CDR3 is TGCGCCAGCAGCCAAGGAGGGCATAATTCACCCCTCCACTTT. Residues: CASSQGGHNSPLHF.

This clonotype was counted a few times. V and J are TRBV7-3 and TRBJ2-3, with D possibly being TRBD1 or TRBD2 (5 bases each). The CDR3 length is 16 residues. Germline V lookup: CDR1 SGHTA, CDR2 FQGTGA. Trimming shortened V by 1 base and J by 3 bases, and 14 bases separated the two germline ends. Here the CDR3 reads CASSLMGVVGTDTQYF. CDR3 bases: TGTGCCAGCAGCTTAATGGGGGTGGTGGGTACAGATACGCAGTATTTT.

The genes are TRBV25-1 and TRBJ1-1; D perhaps matches TRBD1 (5 bases). The CDR3 length is 13 residues. V was trimmed by 8 bases and J by 1 base, leaving 11 bases between them. In germline, CDR1 is MGHDK, CDR2 SYGVNS. The DNA for the CDR3 is TGTGCCAGCTCAGGGAGATGGAACACTGAAGCTTTCTTT. Protein product: CASSGRWNTEAFF.

V is TRBV29-1 and J is TRBJ1-5, with D tentatively TRBD1 (6 bases). Germline-derived CDR1 and CDR2 are SQVTM and ANQGSEA. The CDR3 is 12 amino acids. V lost 5 bases, J lost 6 bases, and 11 bases lay in between. DNA for the CDR3: TGCAGCGTTAGAACAGGGAGTCAGCCCCAGCATTTT. Its protein is CSVRTGSQPQHF.

Only a few counts were recorded for this clonotype. This rearrangement joins TRBV7-2 to TRBJ2-3; either TRBD1 or TRBD2 may fit D (7 bases each). Germline CDR1 reads SGHTA; CDR2 reads FQGNSA. The CDR3 spans 18 residues. V dropped 5 bases and J dropped 3 bases, with 24 bases sitting between them. CDR3 nucleotide sequence: TGTGCCAGCAGCCGGAGGGGGCTAGCGGCATTTGAGACAGATACGCAGTATTTT. Its protein product is CASSRRGLAAFETDTQYF.

As regards this clonotype: The junction and the germline gene differ at one end; a read error may be behind it. The CDR3: CASSPQGGTNEKRFF. Here the CDR3 DNA reads TGTGCCAGCAGCCCGCAGGGGGGCACTAATGAAAAACGGTTTTTT. The V gene is TRBV7-2, the J gene TRBJ1-4, with 7 bases identical to TRBD1. The CDR3 covers 15 residues. Germline CDR1 reads SGHTA; CDR2 reads FQGNSA.